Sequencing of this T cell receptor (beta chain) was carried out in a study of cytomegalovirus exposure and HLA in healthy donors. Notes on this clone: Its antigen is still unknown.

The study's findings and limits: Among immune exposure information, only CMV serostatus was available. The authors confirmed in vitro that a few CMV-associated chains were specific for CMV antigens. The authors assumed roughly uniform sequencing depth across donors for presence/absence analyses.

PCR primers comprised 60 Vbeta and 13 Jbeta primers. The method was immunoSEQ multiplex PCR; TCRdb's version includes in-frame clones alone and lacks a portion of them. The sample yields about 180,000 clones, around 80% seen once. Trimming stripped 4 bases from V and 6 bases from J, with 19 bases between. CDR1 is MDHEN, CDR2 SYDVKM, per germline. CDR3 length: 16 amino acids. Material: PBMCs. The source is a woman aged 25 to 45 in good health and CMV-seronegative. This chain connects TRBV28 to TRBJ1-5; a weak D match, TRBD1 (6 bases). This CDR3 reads CASSYLLGGGSQPQHF. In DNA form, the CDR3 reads TGTGCCAGCAGTTACCTATTAGGGGGGGGCAGTCAGCCCCAGCATTTT.